This T cell receptor beta chain was observed in a study of blood T cell repertoires in COVID-19. The assay was immunoSEQ multiplex PCR, and TCRdb's table has in-frame clones only and misses some. The data contain about 140,000 clones, 80% to 90% of them singletons. The CDR3 is 15 residues long. V was shortened by 8 bases and J by 0 bases, with 14 bases between the two germline ends. Germline values: CDR1 SNHLY, CDR2 FYNNEI. Material: peripheral blood. The chain recombines TRBV2 with TRBJ2-4, with D possibly TRBD1 on 6 matching bases. The TCR sequence derives from an older woman with acute or convalescent COVID-19. For the CDR3, the DNA is TGTGCCAGCGGAAGACAGGCCCTAGCCAAAAACATTCAGTACTTC. It specifies CASGRQALAKNIQYF.